Listed below are T cell receptor beta chains from one sample, sequenced in a study of T cell responses to AZD1222 COVID-19 vaccine. Here immunoSEQ multiplex PCR was the method, and the copy in TCRdb shows in-frame clones only, minus some. The sample yields roughly 130,000 clones, approximately 88% seen once. The source material was peripheral blood, sampled on day 0 of AZD1222 vaccination. The source is an adult in good health. CDR3s include the opening cysteine and the closing phenylalanine or tryptophan.

>TRBJ2-1|15|TRBV9
CASSVREAGYNEQFF
>TRBJ2-7|14|TRBV4-1
CASSQVGFGYEQYF
>TRBJ2-5|14|TRBV5-4
CASSSKGGRETQYF
>TRBJ2-7|12|TRBV30
CAWSRADYEQYF
>TRBJ2-4|13|TRBV7-2
CASSLAGKNIQYF
>TRBJ2-3|12|TRBV10-3
CAISESVDTQYF
>TRBJ1-5|14|TRBV28
CASSLGTTNQPQHF
>TRBJ1-1|14|TRBV7-2
CASSPDTMNTEAFF
>TRBJ2-2|15|TRBV30
CAWRGGATNTGELFF
>TRBJ2-4|17|TRBV7-2
CASSLGSGPVAKNIQYF
>TRBJ2-5|12|TRBV7-9
CASAGTEETQYF
>TRBJ1-2|14|TRBV5-1
CASSQDSTNYGYTF
>TRBJ2-7|15|TRBV27
CASRTPRALSYEQYF
>TRBJ1-2|15|TRBV3-1/TRBV3-2
CASTPWDRRSYGYTF
>TRBJ2-3|13|TRBV5-4
CASSSEEGDTQYF
>TRBJ1-4|12|TRBV2
CASSEGAEKLFF
>TRBJ1-6|16|TRBV7-9
CASSGAGVRDESPLHF
>TRBJ1-6|14|TRBV5-1
CASSQTGRGSPLHF
>TRBJ2-5|12|TRBV4-1
CASSHDSETQYF
>TRBJ1-5|15|TRBV6-5
CASSYSGREGEPQHF
>TRBJ2-7|15|TRBV9
CASSLEVSGSKEQYF
>TRBJ1-5|16|TRBV4-1
CASSPLTDNFNQPQHF
>TRBJ1-6|16|TRBV4-3
CASSQDLGSGNSPLHF
>TRBJ2-2|14|TRBV6-5
CASSYRRGTGELFF